These 18 T cell receptor beta chains came from one sample sequenced in a study of OX40 agonist ivuxolimab in advanced cancers. Data came from immunoSEQ multiplex PCR; TCRdb stores just in-frame clones and leaves some out. The table has 55,000 to 85,000 clones, roughly 85% seen once. The input for sequencing was CD4+ or CD8+ T cells sorted from blood, taken in a trial of the OX40 agonist ivuxolimab. Source of these receptors: an adult with an advanced solid tumor such as melanoma, head and neck, liver or kidney cancer.

The chain joins TRBV4-3 to TRBJ1-3; D is unclear. This CDR3 is built from 17 residues. V lost 1 base to trimming and J lost 4 bases, with 17 bases between them. CDR1 is LGHNA and CDR2 is YSLEER in the germline V gene. CDR3 bases: TGCGCCAGCAGCCAAGTTTCCATGGCCGGGATGGGAAACACCATATATTTT. The encoded protein is CASSQVSMAGMGNTIYF.

CDR3 loop: CAWSTGLLMNTEAFF. In DNA form, the CDR3 reads TGTGCCTGGAGTACAGGACTGCTGATGAACACTGAAGCTTTCTTT. V is TRBV30 and J is TRBJ1-1, with D possibly matching TRBD1 (5 bases). CDR1 is GTSNPN, CDR2 SVGIG, per germline (reference sequence). The CDR3 is made up of 15 amino acids. V was cut by 2 bases and J by 0 bases, with 13 bases left in between.

This sequence joins TRBV19 and TRBJ2-2; TRBD2 matches at 7 bases. The CDR3 is 15 residues long. The V segment lost 6 bases and the J segment 1 base; nucleotides outside the gene matches: 5. Looked up from germline, CDR1 is LNHDA and CDR2 is SQIVND (reference sequence). The CDR3 region has the DNA TGTGCCAGTAGGGACGGGGGGATGAACACCGGGGAGCTGTTTTTT. Its protein is CASRDGGMNTGELFF. The full variable domain, rest sourced from reference TRBV19 and TRBJ2-2, is DGGITQSPKYLFRKEGQNVTLSCEQNLNHDAMYWYRQDPGQGLRLIYYSQIVNDFQKGDIAEGYSVSREKKESFPLTVTSAQKNPTAFYLCASRDGGMNTGELFFGEGSRLTVL.

J is TRBJ2-3 and V is TRBV6-1, with TRBD1 matching 7 bases. Germline V CDR1 and CDR2: MNHNS, SASEGT. The V and J ends lost 1 base and 2 bases, in that order; junction bases with no gene match: 6. The CDR3 sequence is 16 residues long. The CDR3 DNA reads as TGTGCCAGCAGTGAAGGGACAGGAGCAACCACAGATACGCAGTATTTT. Its protein is CASSEGTGATTDTQYF.

This chain uses TRBV2 with TRBJ1-2; TRBD1 agrees at 7 bases. The germline V gene encodes CDR1 SNHLY and CDR2 FYNNEI. The CDR3 runs 13 residues. With 6 bases clipped from V and 6 bases from J, the junction kept 7 bases outside the gene matches. DNA for the CDR3: TGTGCCAGCAGCCCCAGGGGGGCGGATGGCTACACCTTC. Amino acids: CASSPRGADGYTF.

V gene TRBV28 combines with J gene TRBJ2-3; D gene unclear. The CDR3 is 13 residues long. The V gene's germline CDR1 is MDHEN and CDR2 SYDVKM. Trimming took 5 bases from V and 4 from J, leaving 10 bases between them. The CDR3 coding sequence is TGTGCCAGCAGTCTTTGGTCAGCAGATACGCAGTATTTT. It specifies CASSLWSADTQYF.

This clone was detected once. The chain uses TRBV5-1 and TRBJ1-1; the match to TRBD1 covers 9 bases. From germline, CDR1 is SGHRS and CDR2 YFSETQ. The CDR3 totals 15 residues. Germline trimming cut 3 bases from V and 5 bases from J; bases unmatched to any gene: 8. DNA of the CDR3: TGCGCCAGCAGCTGGGCACAGGGGGCGGGTACTGAAGCTTTCTTT. Amino acid sequence: CASSWAQGAGTEAFF.

J is TRBJ2-7 and V is TRBV12-5; D might be TRBD2 (6 bases). Germline CDR1 LGHNT, CDR2 FRNRAP. This CDR3 region has 13 residues. V gave up 3 bases and J gave up 0 bases, with 6 bases separating them. CDR3 in amino acids: CASGFGGSYEQYF. CDR3 bases: TGTGCTAGTGGTTTCGGGGGCTCCTACGAGCAGTACTTC.

As concerns this clone: Mismatch with germline at one junction end may stem from a read error. The chain employs TRBV30 and TRBJ2-7; 11 bases align to TRBD1. The CDR3 covers 13 residues. Germline CDR1 reads GTSNPN; CDR2 reads SVGIG (reference sequence). CDR3 nucleotides: TGTGCCTGGAGCTCAAGCCCCGGGACAGGGGGGCGCTTC. This translates into CAWSSSPGTGGRF.

J is TRBJ1-1 and V is TRBV5-4; D unclear. V lost 0 bases and J lost 3, with 6 bases in between. This CDR3 region has 13 residues. The germline gives CDR1 SGHNT, CDR2 YYREEE (reference sequence). The CDR3 spells CASSLDQYTEAFF. The CDR3 DNA sequence: TGTGCCAGCAGCTTGGATCAGTACACTGAAGCTTTCTTT.

This clone has only one observation. V gene TRBV11-1 combines with J gene TRBJ1-2; 8 bases are shared with TRBD1. The CDR3 is made up of 15 amino acids. CDR1 SGHAT and CDR2 FQDESV come from the germline V gene (reference sequence). V lost 5 bases, J lost 6 bases, and 11 bases stayed unmatched. The chain's CDR3 is CASSPSTGDSDGYTF. In DNA, the CDR3 is TGTGCCAGCAGCCCATCGACAGGGGATTCTGATGGCTACACCTTC.

The count of this clone is one. The chain employs TRBV4-1 and TRBJ1-2; perhaps TRBD1 as D (5 bases). CDR1 and CDR2 from the germline V gene are MGHRA and YSYEKL. Trimming cost V 0 bases and J 2 bases, with 10 bases left between them. This CDR3 region has 15 residues. CDR3 region: CASSQDGDYNYGYTF. CDR3 coding DNA: TGCGCCAGCAGCCAAGATGGGGACTACAACTATGGCTACACCTTC.

J is TRBJ1-1 and V is TRBV6-5; TRBD1 agrees at 7 bases. CDR1 is MNHEY and CDR2 is SVGAGI in the germline V gene. With V trimmed by 8 bases and J by 1 base, 10 bases remained unmatched. The CDR3 runs to 15 residues. As DNA, the CDR3 is TGTGCCAGCGCACGACAGGGAGAAAAGAACACTGAAGCTTTCTTT. It codes for CASARQGEKNTEAFF.

The V and J genes are TRBV4-2 and TRBJ2-7, with 10 nucleotides matching TRBD1. Germline V CDR1 and CDR2: LGHNA, YNFKEQ. This CDR3 has 17 residues. Trimming cost V 3 bases and J 1 base; bases outside gene matches: 9. In nucleotides, the CDR3 is TGTGCCAGCAGCCAGGACAACGACAGGGGGCGATCCTACGAGCAGTACTTC. Residues: CASSQDNDRGRSYEQYF.

This clone was recorded once. CDR3 sequence: CARSLWDVKNIQYF. The CDR3 region has the DNA TGTGCCAGAAGCTTGTGGGACGTAAAAAACATTCAGTACTTC. The chain links TRBV5-3 to TRBJ2-4; possibly TRBD1 or TRBD2 for D (5 bases each). TRBV5-3 has ORF status, its function being uncertain. The CDR3 runs to 14 residues. Trimming removed 1 base from V and 4 bases from J, with 9 bases in between.

The gene calls are TRBV5-1 and TRBJ1-4, with 7 bases that match TRBD1. There are 14 residues in the CDR3. V was pared by 7 bases and J by 7 bases, with 10 bases of the junction left unmatched. Germline V gene sequence: CDR1 SGHRS, CDR2 YFSETQ. The CDR3 spells CASSEQGLGEKLFF. The CDR3 region has the DNA TGCGCCAGCTCGGAACAGGGGTTAGGTGAAAAACTGTTTTTT. Combining the CDR3 with reference TRBV5-1 and TRBJ1-4 gives the whole variable domain KAGVTQTPRYLIKTRGQQVTLSCSPISGHRSVSWYQQTPGQGLQFLFEYFSETQRNKGNFPGRFSGRQFSNSRSEMNVSTLELGDSALYLCASSEQGLGEKLFFGSGTQLSVL.

This clone has a single count. The J gene is TRBJ2-7, the V gene TRBV7-7; no firm D call. Germline CDR1 reads SSHAT; CDR2 reads FNYEAQ (reference sequence). Trimming left V 8 bases short and J 6 bases short, with 23 bases between. The CDR3 extends over 15 amino acids. CDR3 loop: CASSLPDTIVSEQYF. The CDR3 nucleotides read TGTGCCAGCTCCCTTCCCGACACAATTGTCTCCGAGCAGTACTTC. The full variable domain, with the rest looked up from reference TRBV7-7 and TRBJ2-7, is GAGVSQSPRYKVTKRGQDVTLRCDPISSHATLYWYQQALGQGPEFLTYFNYEAQPDKSGLPSDRFSAERPEGSISTLTIQRTEQRDSAMYRCASSLPDTIVSEQYFGPGTRLTVT.

The chain couples TRBV6-6 to TRBJ1-2, with TRBD1 matching 7 bases. The CDR3 runs 14 residues. The J segment lost 4 bases and the V segment lost 4 bases, leaving 6 bases of the junction unmatched. The germline V gene has CDR1 MNHNY and CDR2 SVGAGI (reference sequence). The CDR3 DNA reads as TGTGCCAGCAGTTTGTTAAGGGACAGCTATGGCTACACCTTC. Protein: CASSLLRDSYGYTF.